This T cell receptor (beta chain) was captured by sequencing in a study of control samples from healthy donors and cancer patients. The method was immunoSEQ multiplex PCR; TCRdb's version includes in-frame clones alone and lacks a portion of them. The sample contains some 21,000 clones, 85% to 90% of which appear only once. With 3 bases removed from V and 8 bases from J, the gap between germline ends came to 12 bases. Germline assignment: CDR1 SGHDN and CDR2 FVKESK. CDR3 length equals 13 residues. The genes are TRBV14 and TRBJ2-3; possible D gene TRBD2, 5 bases. The sample consisted of PBMCs. The TCR originated in a man between 60 and 75 years old with head and neck cancer. The DNA of the CDR3 is TGTGCCAGCAGCCAGTCCGGACTGTTTACGCAGTATTTT. Translating gives CASSQSGLFTQYF. The full variable domain, with the rest looked up from reference TRBV14 and TRBJ2-3, is EAGVTQFPSHSVIEKGQTVTLRCDPISGHDNLYWYRRVMGKEIKFLLHFVKESKQDESGMPNNRFLAERTGGTYSTLKVQPAELEDSGVYFCASSQSGLFTQYFGPGTRLTVL.